Shown below are 13 T cell receptor beta chains from a single sample sequenced in a study of shared T cell receptors in the human thymus. This table comes from immunoSEQ multiplex PCR, and its TCRdb copy is limited to in-frame clones, with some not included. Of hundreds of thousands of clones listed, about 89% are singletons. These data were also filed under a second study, of human thymus T cells.

Sequencing was done on a sample of thymocytes. Every receptor here comes from a boy younger than two with a congenital heart defect.

The chain has TRBV5-6 and TRBJ1-2; 8 bases are a match to TRBD1. Germline CDR1 is SGHDT and CDR2 is YYEEEE. The CDR3 covers 17 residues. V shed 5 bases, J shed 2 bases, and the junction held 14 bases outside the gene matches. The DNA of the CDR3 is TGTGCCAGCAGTACACAACAGGGGGATGAGGTAAACTATGGCTACACCTTC. It encodes CASSTQQGDEVNYGYTF.

The V and J genes are TRBV2 and TRBJ1-4; the match to TRBD1 covers 9 bases. The CDR3 length is 14 residues. V was clipped by 6 bases and J by 8 bases; unmatched bases: 7. Germline V gives CDR1 SNHLY, CDR2 FYNNEI. The CDR3 DNA sequence: TGTGCCAGCAGCCGGGACAGGGTGTTCGAAAAACTGTTTTTT. The encoded protein is CASSRDRVFEKLFF.

This clone has only one observation. The rearrangement joins TRBV15 to TRBJ1-4; 9 bases align to TRBD1. V lost 9 bases, J lost 7 bases, and 6 bases stayed unmatched. The CDR3 is 13 residues long. In germline, CDR1 is LNHNV, CDR2 YYDKDF (reference sequence). In DNA form, the CDR3 reads TGTGCCACTAAGGGACAGGGTGGTGAAAAACTGTTTTTT. Protein: CATKGQGGEKLFF.

The chain is built from TRBV4-3 and TRBJ2-6; 14 nucleotides line up with TRBD2. V lost 1 base and J lost 3; bases outside the gene matches: 14. CDR1 and CDR2 from the germline V gene are LGHNA and YSLEER. The CDR3 has 22 residues. Here the CDR3 DNA reads TGCGCCAGCAGCCAAGCCAGACAGGTTGGACTAGCGGGAGGAAATGGGGCCAACGTCCTGACTTTC. Amino acids: CASSQARQVGLAGGNGANVLTF.

The rearrangement links TRBV27 to TRBJ2-7; perhaps TRBD2 as D (5 bases). There are 16 residues in the CDR3. Germline V gene lookup returns CDR1 MNHEY and CDR2 SMNVEV (reference sequence). Deletions cut 4 bases from V and 1 base from J, with 17 bases between. For the CDR3, the DNA is TGTGCCAGCAGTTCGACCTTGGGCGGGCCTTCCTACGAGCAGTACTTC. Translating gives CASSSTLGGPSYEQYF.

In the case of this clone: Other DNA sequences in the sample encode the same CDR3. The V call is TRBV9, the J call TRBJ1-6, with D perhaps matching TRBD1 (6 bases). Looked up from germline, CDR1 is SGDLS and CDR2 is YYNGEE. The CDR3 runs 14 residues. V lost 3 bases, J lost 5 bases, and 9 bases lay in between. CDR3 amino acids: CASSAGQNNSPLHF. The CDR3 DNA follows: TGTGCCAGCAGCGCGGGACAAAATAATTCACCCCTCCACTTT.

The chain employs TRBV20-1 and TRBJ2-7, with D hard to call. The germline gives CDR1 DFQATT, CDR2 SNEGSKA (reference sequence). The CDR3 totals 11 residues. V lost 2 bases and J 3 bases, leaving 5 bases between the germline ends. The CDR3 DNA reads TGCAGTGCTAGAAACGGCTACGAGCAGTACTTC. Translation gives CSARNGYEQYF.

This chain's CDR3 is CASSPWGTRSSYNEQFF. The CDR3 DNA is TGTGCCAGCAGCCCGTGGGGGACTAGGAGCTCCTACAATGAGCAGTTCTTC. This chain connects TRBV14 to TRBJ2-1, with 8 bases lining up with TRBD2. V was clipped by 4 bases and J by 0 bases; unmatched bases: 8. The CDR3 contains 17 residues. Germline CDR1 reads SGHDN; CDR2 reads FVKESK. The full variable domain, completed using reference TRBV14 and TRBJ2-1, is EAGVTQFPSHSVIEKGQTVTLRCDPISGHDNLYWYRRVMGKEIKFLLHFVKESKQDESGMPNNRFLAERTGGTYSTLKVQPAELEDSGVYFCASSPWGTRSSYNEQFFGPGTRLTVL.

The DNA of the CDR3 is TGTGCCAGCAGTAAATTGTACGGGGTTGACTATCAGCCCCAGCATTTT. Translated: CASSKLYGVDYQPQHF. The chain recombines TRBV14 with TRBJ1-5; no definite D call. This CDR3 spans 16 amino acids. Deletions cut 6 bases from V and 5 bases from J, with 20 bases between. From germline, CDR1 is SGHDN and CDR2 FVKESK.

CDR3 sequence reads: CATSSPPVGGRAGETQYF. Written as DNA, the CDR3 is TGTGCCACCAGCAGCCCCCCCGTGGGCGGGAGGGCCGGGGAGACCCAGTACTTC. The chain carries TRBV15 and TRBJ2-5; 9 positions match TRBD2. The V and J ends lost 3 bases and 5 bases, in that order; junction bases with no gene match: 16. Per germline, CDR1 LNHNV and CDR2 YYDKDF (reference sequence). The length of the CDR3 is 18 residues.

The CDR3 DNA sequence: TGTGCCTGGAGTGGCGGAGTTGGAAACACCATATATTTT. It specifies CAWSGGVGNTIYF. J is TRBJ1-3 and V is TRBV30, with D unclear. The CDR3 sequence is 13 residues long. V was cut by 1 base and J by 3 bases, with 7 bases left in between. CDR1 GTSNPN and CDR2 SVGIG come from the germline V gene (reference sequence).

V is TRBV10-3 and J is TRBJ1-2; D may be TRBD1 (5 bases). The CDR3 runs to 15 residues. V lost 4 bases, J lost 1 base, and 13 bases lay in between. Germline V gene sequence: CDR1 ENHRY, CDR2 SYGVKD. CDR3 amino acids: CAISAETALNYGYTF. The CDR3 DNA reads as TGTGCCATCAGTGCGGAGACAGCCCTTAACTATGGCTACACCTTC.

The chain couples TRBV27 to TRBJ2-7; the D is unclear. This CDR3 has 16 residues. Trimming pared 1 base from V and 0 bases from J, leaving 13 bases between. CDR1 MNHEY and CDR2 SMNVEV come from the germline V gene (reference sequence). Here the CDR3 DNA reads TGTGCCAGCAGTTTATTCGTTTCAGGCAACTCCTACGAGCAGTACTTC. Its protein is CASSLFVSGNSYEQYF.